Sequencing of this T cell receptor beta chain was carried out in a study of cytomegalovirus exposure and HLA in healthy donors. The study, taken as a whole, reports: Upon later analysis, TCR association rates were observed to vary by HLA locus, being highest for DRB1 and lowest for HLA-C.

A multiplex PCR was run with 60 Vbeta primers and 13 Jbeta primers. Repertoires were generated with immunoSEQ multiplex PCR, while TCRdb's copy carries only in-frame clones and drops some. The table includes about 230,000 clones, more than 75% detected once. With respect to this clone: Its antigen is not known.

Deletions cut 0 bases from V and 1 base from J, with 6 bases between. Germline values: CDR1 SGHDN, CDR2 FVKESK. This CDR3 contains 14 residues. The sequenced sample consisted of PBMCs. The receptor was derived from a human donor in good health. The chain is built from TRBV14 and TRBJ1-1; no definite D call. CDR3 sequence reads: CASSQDFPNTEAFF. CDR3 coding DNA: TGTGCCAGCAGCCAAGACTTCCCGAACACTGAAGCTTTCTTT.